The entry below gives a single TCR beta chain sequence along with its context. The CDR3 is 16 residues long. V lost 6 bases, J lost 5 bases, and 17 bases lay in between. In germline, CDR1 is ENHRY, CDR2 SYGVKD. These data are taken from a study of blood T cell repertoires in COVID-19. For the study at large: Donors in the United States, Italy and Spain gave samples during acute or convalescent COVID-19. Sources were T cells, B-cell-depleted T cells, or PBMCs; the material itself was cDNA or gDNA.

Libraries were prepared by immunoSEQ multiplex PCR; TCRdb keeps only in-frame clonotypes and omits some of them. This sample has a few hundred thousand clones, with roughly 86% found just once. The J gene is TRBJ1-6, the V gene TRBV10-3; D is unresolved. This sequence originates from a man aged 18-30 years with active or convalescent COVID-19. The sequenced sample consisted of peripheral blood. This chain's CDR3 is CAISGRYGRNNSPLHF. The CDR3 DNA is TGTGCCATCAGCGGCCGCTATGGCAGGAATAATTCACCCCTCCACTTT.